This T cell receptor (beta chain) was identified in a study of early T cells in non-severe SARS-CoV-2 infection. Study-level background: Sequencing was performed on bulk RNA from unsorted whole blood, leaving chains unpaired.

CDR3 length: 11 amino acids. Germline CDR1 is SGHRS and CDR2 is YFSETQ. The germline V and J ends were trimmed by 7 bases and 10 bases, with 13 bases remaining between them. This clonotype was seen more than once but under ten times. The antigen remains undetermined. Study-wide findings and caveats: Anti-spike CD8 specificities were favored by VDJdb matching, whose results missed private and CD4 specificities.

cDNA molecules, individually, were tagged with unique molecular identifiers. TCRdb called the 5' RACE reads again in MiXCR, with one record for every CDR3 protein. Among fewer than 100,000 distinct CDR3 sequences listed, 12% were seen once. This receptor was obtained from an adult who was a healthcare worker with PCR-confirmed SARS-CoV-2 infection or an uninfected control (not recorded which). Sequencing was done on a sample of whole blood. V gene TRBV5-1 combines with J gene TRBJ2-3; D might be TRBD1 or TRBD2, each matching 5 bases. As DNA, the CDR3 is TGCGCCAGCGGGACCGCCCTTGCGCAGTATTTT. Amino acids: CASGTALAQYF.